A selection of T cell receptor beta chains follows, all from one sample in a study of T cells in Graves' hyperthyroidism and ophthalmopathy. TCRdb used MiXCR to reprocess the multiplex PCR reads, holding one entry per CDR3 protein. The table records around 380,000 distinct CDR3 sequences, 13% of them present only once. Sequencing used blood. The origin of the receptors is a man under 40 with Graves' hyperthyroidism that later progressed to Graves' ophthalmopathy. Each CDR3 is given with its conserved first and last residue. Fields, in order: J gene, D gene, V gene, clone size, CDR3 protein, CDR3 DNA. D genes are given only for firm matches. The listing skips clone size in some rows; elsewhere it reads once, few, many or a size class.

>TRBJ2-7|NA|TRBV9|NA
CASSVGATTYEQYF
TGTGCCAGCAGCGTAGGGGCAACCACCTACGAGCAGTACTTC
>TRBJ1-6|TRBD1|TRBV20-1|many
CSARDRVSPLHF
TGCAGTGCTAGGGACAGGGTTTCACCCCTCCACTTT
>TRBJ1-4|TRBD1|TRBV5-6|many
CASSPRDRGRGKLFF
TGTGCCAGCAGCCCTCGGGACAGGGGTCGGGGAAAACTGTTTTTT
>TRBJ1-4|TRBD1|TRBV5-1|many
CASSLGDRDNEKLFF
TGCGCCAGCAGCTTGGGGGACAGGGATAATGAAAAACTGTTTTTT
>TRBJ2-1|TRBD2|TRBV10-3|few
CAIGLAASYNEQFF
TGTGCCATTGGACTAGCGGCTTCATACAATGAGCAGTTCTTC
>TRBJ1-2|NA|TRBV11-2|many
CASSLDTGNHYGYTF
TGTGCCAGCAGCTTAGATACAGGGAACCACTATGGCTACACCTTC
>TRBJ2-3|NA|TRBV12-3/TRBV12-4|many
CASSPSGTQYF
TGTGCCAGCAGTCCCAGCGGTACGCAGTATTTT
>TRBJ2-2|NA|TRBV7-2|few
CASSSDLAGELFF
TGTGCCAGCAGCTCCGACCTTGCCGGGGAGCTGTTTTTT
>TRBJ1-1|TRBD1|TRBV28|many
CASSIAGTGITEAFF
TGTGCCAGCAGTATTGCCGGGACAGGGATCACTGAAGCTTTCTTT
>TRBJ2-7|NA|TRBV20-1|many
CSVNRPSSYEQYF
TGCAGTGTAAACCGGCCCAGCTCCTACGAGCAGTACTTC
>TRBJ2-7|TRBD1|TRBV5-1|once
CASSAGTASYEQDF
TGCGCCAGCAGCGCCGGGACAGCTTCCTACGAGCAGGACTTC
>TRBJ1-4|TRBD1|TRBV28|many
CASSGDSNEKLFF
TGTGCCAGCAGTGGGGACAGTAATGAAAAACTGTTTTTT
>TRBJ1-2|TRBD1|TRBV12-3/TRBV12-4|many
CASSFRDRYYGYTF
TGTGCCAGCAGTTTCCGGGACAGATACTATGGCTACACCTTC
>TRBJ2-2|NA|TRBV28|NA
CASGHLGSGQMGDGELFF
TGTGCCAGCGGTCATCTGGGGAGCGGACAGATGGGTGACGGGGAGCTGTTTTTT